This paragraph reports one TCR beta chain. This specimen comes from a study of regulatory T cells in long-lasting Graves disease. Study overall: For under 3 months, newly diagnosed Graves' patients had been taking antithyroid drugs.

Building the TCR beta libraries relied on iRepertoire HTBI primers, and CDR3 regions underwent Arm-PCR. In the authors' methods: Analysis of the samples identified over 60 TRBV and 14 TRBJ segments. MiXCR, applied by TCRdb to the multiplex PCR reads, yields one record per CDR3 protein. In this record, the V and J calls reflect TCRdb's handling and not the investigators' own analysis. The profile shows more than 400,000 distinct CDR3 sequences, roughly 15% of them singletons. The germline V and J ends were trimmed by 0 bases and 6 bases, with 11 bases remaining between them. Germline CDR1 and CDR2: MNHEY and SVGAGI. This CDR3 has 14 residues. The sample's time point: newly diagnosed GD, antithyroid drugs for less than 3 months. Following extraction of RNA from PBMCs, that RNA was used to make the TCR library. The same sample was also studied in work on T cells in Graves' hyperthyroidism and ophthalmopathy. This second study says: For Graves' hyperthyroidism to be stable, ophthalmopathy could not progress within 18 months. For the diagnoses, clinical symptoms, serum thyroxine and TRAb, thyroid ultrasound and orbital computed tomography were used.

This TCR derives from a woman aged 30 to 39 with Graves disease. The chain combines TRBV6-5 with TRBJ1-1; no clear D. The sequenced sample was peripheral blood mononuclear cells (PBMCs), obtained at new diagnosis, from a patient treated with antithyroid drugs. CDR3 sequence: CASSYSRRKPEAFF. In DNA, the CDR3 is TGTGCCAGCAGTTACTCCAGGAGGAAGCCTGAAGCTTTCTTT.